The rows below give T cell receptor beta chains drawn from one sample of a study of patients and donors after allogeneic stem cell transplantation. A single record per CDR3 protein comes from TCRdb applying MiXCR to the RT-PCR reads. Of approximately 210,000 distinct CDR3 sequences listed, 41% are singletons. The sequenced sample consisted of blood, either unsorted or a sorted T cell fraction (not recorded which). All receptors come from a human donor who was either an allogeneic HSCT recipient or a stem cell or donor lymphocyte infusion donor (not recorded which). It is not recorded whose cells these are; they may come from a transplant donor. CDR3s include the opening cysteine and the closing phenylalanine or tryptophan. The order of the fields is CDR3 protein, clone size, J gene, V gene. Some rows mark clone size as missing; the rest say once, few, many or name a class of expanded clone.

CAPLGGPTYNEQFF | NA | TRBJ2-1 | TRBV28
CASSLDGGGETQYF | NA | TRBJ2-5 | TRBV7-6
CASTSFGVYNSPLHF | few | TRBJ1-6 | TRBV28
CASSLGGQGTDTQYF | NA | TRBJ2-3 | TRBV28
CASSPPYLSNQPQHF | NA | TRBJ1-5 | TRBV28
CASTPSGGNSPLHF | few | TRBJ1-6 | TRBV12-3/TRBV12-4
CASILNSVVLNEAFF | few | TRBJ1-1 | TRBV7-9
CSVPRASGKADTQYF | NA | TRBJ2-3 | TRBV29-1
CSVPGVHTEAFF | NA | TRBJ1-1 | TRBV29-1
CASCRAVLAGTQETQYF | NA | TRBJ2-5 | TRBV6-5
CASGARKGSGNTIYF | NA | TRBJ1-3 | TRBV6-2/TRBV6-3
CASSHPGTQYF | NA | TRBJ2-5 | TRBV5-6
CATLAGGTDEKLFF | NA | TRBJ1-4 | TRBV15
CASSRQGQPQHF | few | TRBJ1-5 | TRBV5-4
CASSPRGVREQFF | NA | TRBJ2-1 | TRBV4-3
CASSQTGTSGRGEQFF | NA | TRBJ2-1 | TRBV7-2
CASSPYLGQRNEKLFF | NA | TRBJ1-4 | TRBV27
CASSLGRNTGELFF | few | TRBJ2-2 | TRBV7-7
CASSQAGGDEKLFF | few | TRBJ1-4 | TRBV4-1
CASRISGTALYNEQFF | NA | TRBJ2-1 | TRBV7-9
CAISWGPGNEQFF | NA | TRBJ2-1 | TRBV10-3
CASSVDRLAGGEQFF | NA | TRBJ2-1 | TRBV9
CASSLRDGVAFDEQYF | NA | TRBJ2-7 | TRBV12-3/TRBV12-4
CASSLWRVRGPSF | few | TRBJ1-1 | TRBV5-6
CAWTASSYNEQFF | NA | TRBJ2-1 | TRBV30
CASSAVITGMKAFF | NA | TRBJ1-1 | TRBV4-1
CASSFVGINQPQHF | few | TRBJ1-5 | TRBV12-3/TRBV12-4
CASSQEGPPLAGGELFF | NA | TRBJ2-2 | TRBV4-3
CSARDSGRGDEQYF | NA | TRBJ2-7 | TRBV20-1
CASRGTRGSNYNEQFF | NA | TRBJ2-1 | TRBV12-3/TRBV12-4
CASSLIAGEETQYF | few | TRBJ2-5 | TRBV7-3
CSATGGVGKYEQYF | NA | TRBJ2-7 | TRBV20-1
CSAQVGAVGDTEAFF | NA | TRBJ1-1 | TRBV20-1
CASSSHFTTEAFF | many | TRBJ1-1 | TRBV7-9
CASSLITLSQETQYF | NA | TRBJ2-5 | TRBV5-1
CSVDTGVYNEQFF | few | TRBJ2-1 | TRBV29-1
CASSQVHAPNSPLHF | NA | TRBJ1-6 | TRBV4-3
CASRLESGSNEQFF | NA | TRBJ2-1 | TRBV12-2